The clone carrying this T cell receptor beta chain was seen many times. Its antigen is not identified. The sample belongs to a study of CD8 T cells in ankylosing spondylitis. TCR beta libraries were made by quantitative 5'-RACE with molecular barcodes. A single record per CDR3 protein comes from TCRdb applying MiXCR to the 5' RACE reads. The sample yields about 300,000 distinct CDR3 sequences, approximately 10% seen once. CDR1 is SGHVS and CDR2 is FNYEAQ in the germline V gene. The CDR3 is made up of 15 amino acids. Trimming took off 5 bases at V and 7 bases at J, with 17 bases between the two ends. Regarding the study as a whole: As for the disease-linked clones, they showed a CD8+ phenotype and occurred at relatively low frequencies in peripheral blood. Typical of ankylosing spondylitis blood, it appeared, was a TCR beta motif of fewer than ten highly homologous variants. Significant enrichment of disease-linked clones was reported in matched ankylosing spondylitis synovial fluid.

This rearrangement joins TRBV7-6 to TRBJ1-4, with unresolved D. The source is a female donor with ankylosing spondylitis or in good health (not recorded which). The sequenced material came from blood, either unsorted or a sorted T cell fraction (not recorded which). This CDR3 reads CASSLAGARGEKLFF. The CDR3 DNA reads as TGTGCCAGCAGCCTTGCCGGAGCGCGGGGTGAAAAACTGTTTTTT.